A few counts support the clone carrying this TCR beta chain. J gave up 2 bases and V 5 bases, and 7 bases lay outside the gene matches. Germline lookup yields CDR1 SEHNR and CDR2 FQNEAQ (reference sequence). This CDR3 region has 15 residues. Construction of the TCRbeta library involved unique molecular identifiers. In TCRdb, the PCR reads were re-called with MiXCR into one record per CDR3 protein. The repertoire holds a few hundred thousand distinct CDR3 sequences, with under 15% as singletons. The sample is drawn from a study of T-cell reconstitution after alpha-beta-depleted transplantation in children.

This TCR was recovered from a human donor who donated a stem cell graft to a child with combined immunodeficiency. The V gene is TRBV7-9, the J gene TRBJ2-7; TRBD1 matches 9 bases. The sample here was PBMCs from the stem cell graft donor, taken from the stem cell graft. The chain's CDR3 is CASSDRDRATYEQYF. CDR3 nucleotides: TGTGCCAGCAGCGACCGGGACAGGGCCACCTACGAGCAGTACTTC.